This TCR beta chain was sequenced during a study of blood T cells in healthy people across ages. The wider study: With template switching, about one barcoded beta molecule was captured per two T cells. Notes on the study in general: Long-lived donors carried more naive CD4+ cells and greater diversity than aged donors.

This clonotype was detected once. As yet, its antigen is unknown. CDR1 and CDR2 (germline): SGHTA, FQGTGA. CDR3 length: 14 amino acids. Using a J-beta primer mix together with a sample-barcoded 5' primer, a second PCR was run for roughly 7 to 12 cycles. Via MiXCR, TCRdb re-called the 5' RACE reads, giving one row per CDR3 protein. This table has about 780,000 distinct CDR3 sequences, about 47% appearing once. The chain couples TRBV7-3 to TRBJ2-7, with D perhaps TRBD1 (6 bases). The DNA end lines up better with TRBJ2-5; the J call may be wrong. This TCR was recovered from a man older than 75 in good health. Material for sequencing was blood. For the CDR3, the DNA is TGTGCCAGCAGTCCAAACGGACAGTGGGAGACCCAGTACTTC. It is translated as CASSPNGQWETQYF.